This TCR beta chain was sequenced for a study of blood T cells in healthy people across ages. Study-level results: While age rose, TCR beta diversity per million T cells dropped in a roughly linear way.

The people who gave samples were healthy Caucasians from Russia, aged roughly 6 to 90. This clonotype was picked up a small number of times. The antigen is undetermined. The second PCR ran roughly 6 to 11 cycles with a sample-barcoded 5' primer and J-beta primers. Sequencing recovered at least 3 million CDR3-containing paired-end reads from each sample. In TCRdb, the 5' RACE reads were re-called with MiXCR into one record per CDR3 protein. This table has 950,000 to 1,200,000 distinct CDR3 sequences, 30% to 40% appearing once. Germline V gene data show CDR1 as MNHNY and CDR2 as SVGAGI (reference sequence). V was trimmed by 5 bases and J by 4 bases, leaving 11 bases between them. This CDR3 has 13 amino acids.

The TCR sequence derives from a man younger than 35 in good health. The source material was blood. The chain is built from TRBV6-6 and TRBJ2-5; D perhaps matches TRBD2 (6 bases). The CDR3 here is CASSVRGRETQYF. CDR3 sequence (DNA): TGTGCCAGCAGTGTACGGGGGAGAGAGACCCAGTACTTC.